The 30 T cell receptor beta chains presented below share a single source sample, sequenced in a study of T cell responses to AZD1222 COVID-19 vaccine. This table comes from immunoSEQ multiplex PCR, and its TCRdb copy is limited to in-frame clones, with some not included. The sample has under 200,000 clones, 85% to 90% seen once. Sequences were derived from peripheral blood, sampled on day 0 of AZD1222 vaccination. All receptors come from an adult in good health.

CDR3 sequence: CASSRTYNEQFF. In DNA, the CDR3 is TGTGCCAGCAGCAGGACATACAATGAGCAGTTCTTC. The J gene is TRBJ2-1, the V gene TRBV6-2 or TRBV6-3; possibly TRBD1 for D (5 bases). V lost 6 bases and J lost 4, with 7 bases in between. This CDR3 has 12 residues. Germline V gives CDR1 MNHEY, CDR2 SVGEGT.

Here the CDR3 reads CASQRQGNTEAFF. CDR3 nucleotide sequence: TGTGCCAGCCAAAGACAGGGTAATACTGAAGCTTTCTTT. The chain has TRBV5-4 and TRBJ1-1; 7 bases map to TRBD1. Per germline, CDR1 SGHNT and CDR2 YYREEE (reference sequence). V was pared by 7 bases and J by 5 bases, with 8 bases of the junction left unmatched. The CDR3 loop spans 13 amino acids.

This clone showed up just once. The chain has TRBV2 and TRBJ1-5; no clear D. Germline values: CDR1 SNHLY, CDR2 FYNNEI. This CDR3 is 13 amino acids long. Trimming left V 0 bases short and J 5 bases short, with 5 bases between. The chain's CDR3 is CASSEAKHQPQHF. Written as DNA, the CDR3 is TGTGCCAGCAGTGAAGCCAAACATCAGCCCCAGCATTTT.

The CDR3 loop is CASQGQNTEAFF. CDR3 nucleotide sequence: TGTGCCAGCCAAGGACAGAACACTGAAGCTTTCTTT. The chain has TRBV25-1 and TRBJ1-1, with D tentatively TRBD1 (5 bases). CDR1 and CDR2 (germline): MGHDK, SYGVNS. There are 12 residues in the CDR3. V was trimmed by 8 bases and J by 1 base, leaving 8 bases between them.

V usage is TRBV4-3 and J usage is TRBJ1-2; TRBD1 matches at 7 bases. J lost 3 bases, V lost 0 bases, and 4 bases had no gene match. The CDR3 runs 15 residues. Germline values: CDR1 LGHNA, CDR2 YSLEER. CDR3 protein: CASSQDLDRYYGYTF. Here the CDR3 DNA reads TGCGCCAGCAGCCAAGATCTGGACAGGTACTATGGCTACACCTTC.

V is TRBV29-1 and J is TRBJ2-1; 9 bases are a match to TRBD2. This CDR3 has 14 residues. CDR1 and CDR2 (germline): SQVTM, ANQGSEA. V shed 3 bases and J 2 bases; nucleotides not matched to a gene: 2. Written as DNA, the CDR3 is TGCAGCGTTGACCCTAGCGGGACCTACAATGAGCAGTTCTTC. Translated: CSVDPSGTYNEQFF.

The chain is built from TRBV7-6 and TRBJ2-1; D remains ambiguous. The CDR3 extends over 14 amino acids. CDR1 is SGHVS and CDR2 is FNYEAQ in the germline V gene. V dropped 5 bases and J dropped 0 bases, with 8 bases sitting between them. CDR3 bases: TGTGCCAGCAGCCGAGGAGACTCCTACAATGAGCAGTTCTTC. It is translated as CASSRGDSYNEQFF.

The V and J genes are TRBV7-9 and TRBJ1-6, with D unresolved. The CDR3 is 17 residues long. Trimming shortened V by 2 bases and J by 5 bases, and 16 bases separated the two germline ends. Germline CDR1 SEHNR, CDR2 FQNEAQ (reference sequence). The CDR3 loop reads CASSLFTGAQNNSPLHF. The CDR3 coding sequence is TGTGCCAGCAGCTTATTCACGGGCGCCCAAAATAATTCACCCCTCCACTTT.

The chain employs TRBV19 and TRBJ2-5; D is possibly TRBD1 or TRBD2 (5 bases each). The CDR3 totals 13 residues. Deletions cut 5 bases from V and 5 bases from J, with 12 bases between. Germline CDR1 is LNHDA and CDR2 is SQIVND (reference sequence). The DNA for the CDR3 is TGTGCCAGTAGTGGGGGTAGCCGGGAGACCCAGTACTTC. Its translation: CASSGGSRETQYF.

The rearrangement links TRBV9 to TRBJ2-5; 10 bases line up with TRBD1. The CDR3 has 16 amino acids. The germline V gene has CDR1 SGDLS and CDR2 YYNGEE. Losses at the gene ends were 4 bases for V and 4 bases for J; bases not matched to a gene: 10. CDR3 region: CASSLGQGGSSETQYF. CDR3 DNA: TGTGCCAGCAGCCTAGGACAGGGGGGATCTTCAGAGACCCAGTACTTC.

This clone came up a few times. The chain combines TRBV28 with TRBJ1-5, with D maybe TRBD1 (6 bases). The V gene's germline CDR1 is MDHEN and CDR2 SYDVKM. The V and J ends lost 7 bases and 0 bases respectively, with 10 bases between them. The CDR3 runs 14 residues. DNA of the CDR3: TGTGCCAGCAAGGGGACAAATAGCAATCAGCCCCAGCATTTT. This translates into CASKGTNSNQPQHF.

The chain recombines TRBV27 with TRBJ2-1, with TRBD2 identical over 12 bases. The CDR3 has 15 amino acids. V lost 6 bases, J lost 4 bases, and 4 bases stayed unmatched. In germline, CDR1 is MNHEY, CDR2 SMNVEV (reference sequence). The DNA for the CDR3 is TGTGCCAGCAGCGTTCTAGCGGGAGGGTACAATGAGCAGTTCTTC. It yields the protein CASSVLAGGYNEQFF.

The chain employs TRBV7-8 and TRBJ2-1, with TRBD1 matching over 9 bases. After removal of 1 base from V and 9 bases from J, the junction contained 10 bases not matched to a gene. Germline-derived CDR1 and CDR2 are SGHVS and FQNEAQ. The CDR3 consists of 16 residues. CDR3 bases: TGTGCCAGCAGCTTAGTCGCCCGACAGGGGGGAGGTGAGCAGTTCTTC. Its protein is CASSLVARQGGGEQFF.

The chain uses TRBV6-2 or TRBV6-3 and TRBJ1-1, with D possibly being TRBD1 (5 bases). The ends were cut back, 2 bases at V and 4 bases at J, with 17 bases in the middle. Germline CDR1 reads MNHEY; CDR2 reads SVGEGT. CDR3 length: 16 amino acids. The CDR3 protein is CASSYGPQGTGTEAFF. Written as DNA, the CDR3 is TGTGCCAGCAGTTACGGCCCTCAAGGGACGGGCACTGAAGCTTTCTTT.

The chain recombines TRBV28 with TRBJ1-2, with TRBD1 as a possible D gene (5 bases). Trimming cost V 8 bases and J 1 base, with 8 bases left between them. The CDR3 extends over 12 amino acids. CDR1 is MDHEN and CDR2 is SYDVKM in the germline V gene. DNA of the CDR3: TGTGCCAGCGGCAGGGTTAACTATGGCTACACCTTC. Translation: CASGRVNYGYTF.

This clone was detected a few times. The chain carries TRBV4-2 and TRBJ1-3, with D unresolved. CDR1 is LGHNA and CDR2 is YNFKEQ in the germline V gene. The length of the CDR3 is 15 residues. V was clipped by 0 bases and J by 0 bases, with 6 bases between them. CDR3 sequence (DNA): TGTGCCAGCAGCCAAGATTTGATCTCTGGAAACACCATATATTTT. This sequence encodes CASSQDLISGNTIYF.

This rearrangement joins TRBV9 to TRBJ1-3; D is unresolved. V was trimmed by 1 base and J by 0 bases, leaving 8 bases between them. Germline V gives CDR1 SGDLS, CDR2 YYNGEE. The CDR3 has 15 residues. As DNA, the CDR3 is TGTGCCAGCAGCGTAAGCGATTACTCTGGAAACACCATATATTTT. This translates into CASSVSDYSGNTIYF.

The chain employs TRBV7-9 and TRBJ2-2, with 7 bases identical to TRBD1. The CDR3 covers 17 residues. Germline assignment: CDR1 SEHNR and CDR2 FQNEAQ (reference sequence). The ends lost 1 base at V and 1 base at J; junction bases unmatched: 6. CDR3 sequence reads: CASSLDRDSRNTGELFF. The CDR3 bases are TGTGCCAGCAGCTTAGACAGGGACAGTAGGAACACCGGGGAGCTGTTTTTT.

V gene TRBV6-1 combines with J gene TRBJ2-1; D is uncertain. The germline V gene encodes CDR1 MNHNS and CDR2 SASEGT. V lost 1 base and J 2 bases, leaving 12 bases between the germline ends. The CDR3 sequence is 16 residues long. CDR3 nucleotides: TGTGCCAGCAGTGAAGGGAGCCACACAGCCTACAATGAGCAGTTCTTC. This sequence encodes CASSEGSHTAYNEQFF.

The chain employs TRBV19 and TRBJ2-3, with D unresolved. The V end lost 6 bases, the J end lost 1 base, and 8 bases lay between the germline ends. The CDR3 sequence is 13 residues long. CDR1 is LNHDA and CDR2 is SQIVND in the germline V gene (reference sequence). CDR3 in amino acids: CASSLVRTDTQYF. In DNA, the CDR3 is TGTGCCAGTAGCTTAGTCCGCACAGATACGCAGTATTTT. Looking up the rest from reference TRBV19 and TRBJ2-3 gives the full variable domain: DGGITQSPKYLFRKEGQNVTLSCEQNLNHDAMYWYRQDPGQGLRLIYYSQIVNDFQKGDIAEGYSVSREKKESFPLTVTSAQKNPTAFYLCASSLVRTDTQYFGPGTRLTVL.

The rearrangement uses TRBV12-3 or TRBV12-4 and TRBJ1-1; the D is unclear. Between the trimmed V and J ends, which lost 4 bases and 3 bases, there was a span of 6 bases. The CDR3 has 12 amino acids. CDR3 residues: CASSWGDTEAFF. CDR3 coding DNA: TGTGCCAGCAGTTGGGGTGACACTGAAGCTTTCTTT.

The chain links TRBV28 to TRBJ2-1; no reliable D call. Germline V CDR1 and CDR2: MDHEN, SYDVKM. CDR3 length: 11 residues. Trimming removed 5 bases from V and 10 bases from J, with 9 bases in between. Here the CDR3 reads CASSIYREQFF. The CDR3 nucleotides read TGTGCCAGCAGTATCTACCGGGAGCAGTTCTTC.

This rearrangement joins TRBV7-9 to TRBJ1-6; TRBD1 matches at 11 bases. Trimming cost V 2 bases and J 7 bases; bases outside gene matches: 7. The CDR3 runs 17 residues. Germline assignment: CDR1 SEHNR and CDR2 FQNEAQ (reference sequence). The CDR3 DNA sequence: TGTGCCAGCAGCTTAAGGACAGGGGGCGCGGTGAATTCACCCCTCCACTTT. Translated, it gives CASSLRTGGAVNSPLHF.

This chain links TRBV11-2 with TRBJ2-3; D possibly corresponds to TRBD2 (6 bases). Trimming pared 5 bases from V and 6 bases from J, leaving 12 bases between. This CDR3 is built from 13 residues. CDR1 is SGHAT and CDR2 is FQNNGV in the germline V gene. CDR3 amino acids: CASSNRLADTQYF. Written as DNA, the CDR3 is TGTGCCAGCAGCAACCGTCTAGCGGATACGCAGTATTTT. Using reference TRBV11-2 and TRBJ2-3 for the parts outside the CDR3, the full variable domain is EAGVAQSPRYKIIEKRQSVAFWCNPISGHATLYWYQQILGQGPKLLIQFQNNGVVDDSQLPKDRFSAERLKGVDSTLKIQPAKLEDSAVYLCASSNRLADTQYFGPGTRLTVL.

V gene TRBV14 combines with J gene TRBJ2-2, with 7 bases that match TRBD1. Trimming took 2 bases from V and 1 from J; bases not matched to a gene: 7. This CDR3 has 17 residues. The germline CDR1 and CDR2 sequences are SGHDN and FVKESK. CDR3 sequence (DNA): TGTGCCAGCAGCCAACGCATTGGGACAGTGAACACCGGGGAGCTGTTTTTT. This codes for CASSQRIGTVNTGELFF.

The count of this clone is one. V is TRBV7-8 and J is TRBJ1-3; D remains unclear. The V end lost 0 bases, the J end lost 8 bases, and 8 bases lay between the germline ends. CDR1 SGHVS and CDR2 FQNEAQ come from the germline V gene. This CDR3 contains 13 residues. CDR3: CASSLAGEDTIYF. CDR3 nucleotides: TGTGCCAGCAGCTTAGCGGGTGAGGACACCATATATTTT.

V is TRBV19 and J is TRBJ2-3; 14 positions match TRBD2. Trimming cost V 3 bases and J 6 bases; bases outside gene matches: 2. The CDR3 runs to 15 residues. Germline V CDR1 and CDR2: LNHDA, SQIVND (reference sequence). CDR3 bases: TGTGCCAGTAGTATGACTAGCGGGGGGGCGGATACGCAGTATTTT. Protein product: CASSMTSGGADTQYF.

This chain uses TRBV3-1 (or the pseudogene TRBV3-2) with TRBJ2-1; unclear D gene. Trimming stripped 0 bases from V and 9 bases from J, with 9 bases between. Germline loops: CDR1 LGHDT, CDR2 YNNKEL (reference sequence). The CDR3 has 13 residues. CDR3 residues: CASSQDGRSEQFF. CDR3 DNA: TGTGCCAGCAGCCAAGACGGGCGCAGTGAGCAGTTCTTC.

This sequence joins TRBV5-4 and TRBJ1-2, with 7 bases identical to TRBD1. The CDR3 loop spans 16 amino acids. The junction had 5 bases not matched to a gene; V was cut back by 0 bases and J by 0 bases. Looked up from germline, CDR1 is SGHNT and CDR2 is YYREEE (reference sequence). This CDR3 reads CASSLADRAANYGYTF. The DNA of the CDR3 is TGTGCCAGCAGCTTGGCAGACAGGGCCGCTAACTATGGCTACACCTTC.

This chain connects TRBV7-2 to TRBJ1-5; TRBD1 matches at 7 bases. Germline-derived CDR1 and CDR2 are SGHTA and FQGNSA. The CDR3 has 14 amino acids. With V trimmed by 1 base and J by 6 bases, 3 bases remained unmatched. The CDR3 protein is CASSLGRGPQPQHF. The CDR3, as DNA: TGTGCCAGCAGCTTAGGTAGGGGGCCTCAGCCCCAGCATTTT.